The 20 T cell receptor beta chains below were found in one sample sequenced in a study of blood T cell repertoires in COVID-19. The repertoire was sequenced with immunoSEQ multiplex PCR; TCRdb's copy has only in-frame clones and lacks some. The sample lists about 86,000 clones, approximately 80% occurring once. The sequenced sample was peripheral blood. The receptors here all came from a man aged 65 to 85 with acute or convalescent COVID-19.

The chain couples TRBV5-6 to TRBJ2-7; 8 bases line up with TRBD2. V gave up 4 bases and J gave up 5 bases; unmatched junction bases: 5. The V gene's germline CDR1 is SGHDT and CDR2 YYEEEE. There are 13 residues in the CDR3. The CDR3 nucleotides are TGTGCCAGCAGCCGGGAGGGCATCCACGAGCAGTACGTC. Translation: CASSREGIHEQYV.

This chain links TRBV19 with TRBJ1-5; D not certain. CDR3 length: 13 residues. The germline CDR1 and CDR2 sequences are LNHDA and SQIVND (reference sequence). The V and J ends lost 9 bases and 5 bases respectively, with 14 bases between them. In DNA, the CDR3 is TGTGCCAGCAACCTCCAGGTTTATCAGCCCCAGCATTTT. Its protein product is CASNLQVYQPQHF.

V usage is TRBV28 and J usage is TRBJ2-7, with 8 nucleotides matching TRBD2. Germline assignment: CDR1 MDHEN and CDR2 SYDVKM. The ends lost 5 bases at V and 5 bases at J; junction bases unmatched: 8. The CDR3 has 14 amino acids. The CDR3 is CASSQGGGFHEQYV. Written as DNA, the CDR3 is TGTGCCAGCAGTCAGGGCGGGGGGTTCCACGAGCAGTACGTC.

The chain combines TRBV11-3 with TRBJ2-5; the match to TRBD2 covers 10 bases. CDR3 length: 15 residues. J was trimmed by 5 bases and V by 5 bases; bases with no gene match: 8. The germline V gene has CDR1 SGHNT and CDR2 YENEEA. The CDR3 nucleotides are TGTGCCAGCAGCCCCAGCGGGGGGGCTACGGAGACCCAGTACTTC. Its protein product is CASSPSGGATETQYF.

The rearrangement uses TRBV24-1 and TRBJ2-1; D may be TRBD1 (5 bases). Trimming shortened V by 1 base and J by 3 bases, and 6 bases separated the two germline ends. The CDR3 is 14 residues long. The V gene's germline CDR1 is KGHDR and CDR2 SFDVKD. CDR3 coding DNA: TGTGCCACCAGTGATTTTGGACACTACAATGAGCAGTTCTTC. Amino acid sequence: CATSDFGHYNEQFF.

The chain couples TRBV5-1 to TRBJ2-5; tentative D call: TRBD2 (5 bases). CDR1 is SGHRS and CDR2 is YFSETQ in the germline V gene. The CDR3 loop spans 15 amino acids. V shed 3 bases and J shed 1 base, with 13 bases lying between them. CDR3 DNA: TGCGCCAGCAGCTGGGAGTTGAGGGTCCAAGAGACCCAGTACTTC. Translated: CASSWELRVQETQYF.

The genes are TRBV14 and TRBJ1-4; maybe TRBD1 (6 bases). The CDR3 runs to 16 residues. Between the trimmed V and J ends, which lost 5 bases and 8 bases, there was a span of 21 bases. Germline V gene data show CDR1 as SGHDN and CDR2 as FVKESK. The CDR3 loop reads CASSNKQGRLTEKLFF. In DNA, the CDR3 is TGTGCCAGCAGCAACAAACAGGGCCGGTTAACGGAAAAACTGTTTTTT.

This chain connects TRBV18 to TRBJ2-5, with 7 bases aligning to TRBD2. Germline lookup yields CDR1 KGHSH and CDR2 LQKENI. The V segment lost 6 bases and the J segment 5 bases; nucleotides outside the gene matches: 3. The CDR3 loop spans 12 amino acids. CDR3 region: CASSPAGETQYF. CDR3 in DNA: TGTGCCAGCTCCCCAGCGGGGGAGACCCAGTACTTC.

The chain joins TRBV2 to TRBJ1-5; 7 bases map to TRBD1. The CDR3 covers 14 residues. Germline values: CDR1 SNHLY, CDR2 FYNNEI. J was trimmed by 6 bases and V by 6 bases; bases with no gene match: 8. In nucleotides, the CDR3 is TGTGCCAGCAGCCTCACGACAGGGCCTCAGCCCCAGCATTTT. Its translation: CASSLTTGPQPQHF.

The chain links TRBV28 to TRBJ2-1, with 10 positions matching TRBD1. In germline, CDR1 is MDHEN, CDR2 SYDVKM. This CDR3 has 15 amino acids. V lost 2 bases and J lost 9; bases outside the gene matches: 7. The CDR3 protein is CASSLTRDRGGEQFF. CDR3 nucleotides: TGTGCCAGCAGTTTAACCCGGGACAGGGGTGGTGAGCAGTTCTTC.

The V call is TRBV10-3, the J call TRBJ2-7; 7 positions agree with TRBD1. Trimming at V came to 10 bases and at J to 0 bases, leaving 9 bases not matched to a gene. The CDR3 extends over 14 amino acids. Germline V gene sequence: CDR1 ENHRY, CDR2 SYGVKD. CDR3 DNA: TGTGCCACCGATAAGGACAGGAGCTCCTACGAGCAGTACGTC. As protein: CATDKDRSSYEQYV.

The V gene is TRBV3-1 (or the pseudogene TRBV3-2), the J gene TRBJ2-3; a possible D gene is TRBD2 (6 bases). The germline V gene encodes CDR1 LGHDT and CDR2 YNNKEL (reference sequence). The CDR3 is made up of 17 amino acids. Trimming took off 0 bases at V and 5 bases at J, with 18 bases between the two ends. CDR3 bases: TGTGCCAGCAGCCAAGATCGTGGACTACTCGGCGGAGATACGCAGTATTTT. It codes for CASSQDRGLLGGDTQYF.

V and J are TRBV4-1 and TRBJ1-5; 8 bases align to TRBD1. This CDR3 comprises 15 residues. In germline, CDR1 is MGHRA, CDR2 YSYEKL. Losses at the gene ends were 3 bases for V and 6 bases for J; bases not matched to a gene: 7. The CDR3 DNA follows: TGCGCCAGCAGCCATCTAACAGGGGGGGCTCAGCCCCAGCATTTT. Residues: CASSHLTGGAQPQHF.

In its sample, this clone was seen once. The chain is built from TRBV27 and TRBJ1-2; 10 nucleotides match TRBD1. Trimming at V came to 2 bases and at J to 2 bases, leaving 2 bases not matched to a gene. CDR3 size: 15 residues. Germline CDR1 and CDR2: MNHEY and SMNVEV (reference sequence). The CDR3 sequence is CASSLLGQGNYGYTF. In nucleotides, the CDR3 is TGTGCCAGCAGTTTACTGGGACAGGGGAACTATGGCTACACCTTC.

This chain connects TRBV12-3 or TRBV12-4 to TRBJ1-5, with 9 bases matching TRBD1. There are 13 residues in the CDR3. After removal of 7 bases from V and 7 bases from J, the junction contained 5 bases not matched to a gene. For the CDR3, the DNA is TGTGCCAGCAACGACAGGGGGTCCCAGCCCCAGCATTTT. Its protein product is CASNDRGSQPQHF.

CDR3 protein: CASSDQAGAPGNEQFF. The CDR3 DNA reads as TGTGCCAGCAGTGACCAAGCGGGGGCGCCCGGGAATGAGCAGTTCTTC. This rearrangement joins TRBV2 to TRBJ2-1; 8 bases line up with TRBD2. Losses at the gene ends were 3 bases for V and 7 bases for J; bases not matched to a gene: 11. The CDR3 length is 16 residues. CDR1 SNHLY and CDR2 FYNNEI come from the germline V gene.

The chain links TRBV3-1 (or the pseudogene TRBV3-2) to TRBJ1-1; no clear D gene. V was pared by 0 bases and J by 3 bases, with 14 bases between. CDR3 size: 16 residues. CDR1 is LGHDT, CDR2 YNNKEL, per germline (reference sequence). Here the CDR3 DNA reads TGTGCCAGCAGCCAAGAATTCGGAGTGGGTGACACTGAAGCTTTCTTT. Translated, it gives CASSQEFGVGDTEAFF.

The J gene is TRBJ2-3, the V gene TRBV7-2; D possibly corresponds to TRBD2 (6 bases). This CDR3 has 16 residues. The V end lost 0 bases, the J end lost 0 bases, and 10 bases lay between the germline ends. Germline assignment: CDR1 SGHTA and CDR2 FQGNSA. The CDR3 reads CASSLALGLSTDTQYF. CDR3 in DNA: TGTGCCAGCAGCTTAGCGCTGGGACTCAGCACAGATACGCAGTATTTT. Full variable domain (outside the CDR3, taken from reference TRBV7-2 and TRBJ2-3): GAGVSQSPSNKVTEKGKDVELRCDPISGHTALYWYRQSLGQGLEFLIYFQGNSAPDKSGLPSDRFSAERTGGSVSTLTIQRTQQEDSAVYLCASSLALGLSTDTQYFGPGTRLTVL.

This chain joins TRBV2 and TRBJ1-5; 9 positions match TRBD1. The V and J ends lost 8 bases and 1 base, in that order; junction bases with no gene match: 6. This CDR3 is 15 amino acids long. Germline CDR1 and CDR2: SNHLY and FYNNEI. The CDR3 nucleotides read TGTGCCAGCCATCCCGGGACAGGGAGCAATCAGCCCCAGCATTTT. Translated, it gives CASHPGTGSNQPQHF. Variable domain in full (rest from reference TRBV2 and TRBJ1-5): EPEVTQTPSHQVTQMGQEVILRCVPISNHLYFYWYRQILGQKVEFLVSFYNNEISEKSEIFDDQFSVERPDGSNFTLKIRSTKLEDSAMYFCASHPGTGSNQPQHFGDGTRLSIL.

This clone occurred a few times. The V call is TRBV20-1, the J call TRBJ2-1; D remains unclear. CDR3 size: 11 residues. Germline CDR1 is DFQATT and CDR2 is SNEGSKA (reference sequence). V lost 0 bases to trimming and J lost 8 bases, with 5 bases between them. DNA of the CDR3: TGCAGTGCTAGAGATGGAGATGAGCAGTTCTTC. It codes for CSARDGDEQFF.